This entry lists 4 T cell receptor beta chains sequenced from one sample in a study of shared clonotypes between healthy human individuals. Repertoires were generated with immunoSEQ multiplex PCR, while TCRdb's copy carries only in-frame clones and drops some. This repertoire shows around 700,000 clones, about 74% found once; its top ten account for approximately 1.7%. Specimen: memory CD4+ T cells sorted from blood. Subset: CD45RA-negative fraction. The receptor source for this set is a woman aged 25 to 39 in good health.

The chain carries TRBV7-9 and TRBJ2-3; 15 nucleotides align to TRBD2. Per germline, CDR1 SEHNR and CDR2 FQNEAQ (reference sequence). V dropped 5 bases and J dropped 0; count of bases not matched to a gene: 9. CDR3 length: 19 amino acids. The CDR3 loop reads CASSRWGLAGGGSTDTQYF. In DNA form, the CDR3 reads TGTGCCAGCAGCCGATGGGGACTAGCGGGAGGTGGGAGCACAGATACGCAGTATTTT. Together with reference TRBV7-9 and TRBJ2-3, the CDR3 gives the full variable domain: DTGVSQNPRHKITKRGQNVTFRCDPISEHNRLYWYRQTLGQGPEFLTYFQNEAQLEKSRLLSDRFSAERPKGSFSTLEIQRTEQGDSAMYLCASSRWGLAGGGSTDTQYFGPGTRLTVL.

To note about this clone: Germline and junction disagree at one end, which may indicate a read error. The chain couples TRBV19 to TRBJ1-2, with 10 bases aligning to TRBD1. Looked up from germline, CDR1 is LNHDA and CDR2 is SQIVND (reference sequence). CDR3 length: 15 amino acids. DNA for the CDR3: TGTGCCAGTCGTATTGGGGACAGGGGAGGCTATGGCTACACCTTC. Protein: CASRIGDRGGYGYTF.

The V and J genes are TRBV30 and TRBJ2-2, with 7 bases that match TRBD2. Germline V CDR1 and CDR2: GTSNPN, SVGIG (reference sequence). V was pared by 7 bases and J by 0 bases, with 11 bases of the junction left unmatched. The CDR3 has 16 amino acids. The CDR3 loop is CASDASSGPNTGELFF. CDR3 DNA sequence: TGTGCCTCCGACGCGTCTAGCGGACCGAACACCGGGGAGCTGTTTTTT. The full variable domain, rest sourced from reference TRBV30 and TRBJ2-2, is SQTIHQWPATLVQPVGSPLSLECTVEGTSNPNLYWYRQAAGRGLQLLFYSVGIGQISSEVPQNLSASRPQDRQFILSSKKLLLSDSGFYLCASDASSGPNTGELFFGEGSRLTVL.

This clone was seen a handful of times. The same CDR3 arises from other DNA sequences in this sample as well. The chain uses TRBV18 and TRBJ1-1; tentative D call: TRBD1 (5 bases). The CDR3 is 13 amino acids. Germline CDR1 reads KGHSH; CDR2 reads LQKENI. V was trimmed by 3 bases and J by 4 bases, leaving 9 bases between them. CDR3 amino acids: CASSPSQGTEAFF. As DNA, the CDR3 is TGTGCCAGCTCACCGTCCCAGGGCACTGAAGCTTTCTTT.